The 8 T cell receptor beta chains reported below all come from one sample, sequenced in a study of cytomegalovirus exposure and HLA in healthy donors. The study ran its PCR with 60 Vbeta and 13 Jbeta primers. Data came from immunoSEQ multiplex PCR; TCRdb stores just in-frame clones and leaves some out. The sample shows 200,000 or so clones, approximately 84% of them seen only once. Sequencing input: PBMCs. Receptors originate from a girl under three years old in good health and CMV-seronegative.

The J gene is TRBJ1-1, the V gene TRBV7-9; possible D gene TRBD1, 5 bases. V lost 2 bases and J lost 8, with 12 bases in between. This CDR3 is 13 amino acids long. Germline-derived CDR1 and CDR2 are SEHNR and FQNEAQ (reference sequence). The CDR3 spells CASSLKTEQEAFF. Here the CDR3 DNA reads TGTGCCAGCAGCTTAAAGACAGAACAAGAAGCTTTCTTT.

This chain connects TRBV6-5 to TRBJ2-3, with no clear D. The CDR3 totals 13 residues. Trimming removed 7 bases at V and 2 bases at J, with 10 bases between. Germline lookup yields CDR1 MNHEY and CDR2 SVGAGI. The CDR3 nucleotides are TGTGCCAGCATGGGCGTCTTCACAGATACGCAGTATTTT. This codes for CASMGVFTDTQYF.

This chain links TRBV5-4 with TRBJ2-7; 9 bases fit TRBD2. The CDR3 runs to 14 residues. Germline V gives CDR1 SGHNT, CDR2 YYREEE (reference sequence). V was pared by 3 bases and J by 5 bases, with 6 bases of the junction left unmatched. The CDR3 region is CASSYGTSFDEQYF. The CDR3 DNA follows: TGTGCCAGCAGCTATGGGACTAGCTTCGACGAGCAGTACTTC.

This chain uses TRBV7-9 with TRBJ2-5; 7 nucleotides agree with TRBD1. CDR3 size: 14 residues. V was pared by 2 bases and J by 5 bases, with 5 bases of the junction left unmatched. Germline CDR1 reads SEHNR; CDR2 reads FQNEAQ (reference sequence). Here the CDR3 reads CASSLLQGSETQYF. DNA for the CDR3: TGTGCCAGCAGCTTATTACAGGGGTCGGAGACCCAGTACTTC.

This clone has a single count. This CDR3 is CASSLVPPGGLTSSYNEQFF. As DNA, the CDR3 is TGTGCCAGCAGCTTAGTACCGCCAGGGGGCCTGACGAGCTCCTACAATGAGCAGTTCTTC. The chain has TRBV7-6 and TRBJ2-1; TRBD1 aligns across 8 bases. Germline CDR1 and CDR2: SGHVS and FNYEAQ. The CDR3 contains 20 residues. The V segment lost 1 base and the J segment 0 bases; nucleotides outside the gene matches: 14.

The chain employs TRBV7-2 and TRBJ1-3; 9 bases are shared with TRBD1. CDR3 size: 18 residues. With 5 bases clipped from V and 0 bases from J, the junction kept 11 bases outside the gene matches. The V gene's germline CDR1 is SGHTA and CDR2 FQGNSA. The CDR3 region has the DNA TGTGCCAGCAGCCTCTCCACCGGGACAGGGCACTCTGGAAACACCATATATTTT. This gives the protein CASSLSTGTGHSGNTIYF.

The chain employs TRBV6-1 and TRBJ1-2; D remains ambiguous. CDR1 is MNHNS and CDR2 is SASEGT in the germline V gene. The germline V and J ends were trimmed by 7 bases and 8 bases, with 17 bases remaining between them. The CDR3 loop spans 13 amino acids. CDR3 protein: CASNNRGPGGYTF. The CDR3 nucleotides read TGTGCCAGCAACAACCGGGGTCCCGGGGGCTACACCTTC.

DNA for the CDR3: TGTGCCAGCATCGGCGGGCGGGGTGAAAAACTGTTTTTT. Protein: CASIGGRGEKLFF. V usage is TRBV6-5 and J usage is TRBJ1-4; D uncertain. The germline gives CDR1 MNHEY, CDR2 SVGAGI. V gave up 7 bases and J gave up 7 bases, with 13 bases separating them. This CDR3 has 13 amino acids.